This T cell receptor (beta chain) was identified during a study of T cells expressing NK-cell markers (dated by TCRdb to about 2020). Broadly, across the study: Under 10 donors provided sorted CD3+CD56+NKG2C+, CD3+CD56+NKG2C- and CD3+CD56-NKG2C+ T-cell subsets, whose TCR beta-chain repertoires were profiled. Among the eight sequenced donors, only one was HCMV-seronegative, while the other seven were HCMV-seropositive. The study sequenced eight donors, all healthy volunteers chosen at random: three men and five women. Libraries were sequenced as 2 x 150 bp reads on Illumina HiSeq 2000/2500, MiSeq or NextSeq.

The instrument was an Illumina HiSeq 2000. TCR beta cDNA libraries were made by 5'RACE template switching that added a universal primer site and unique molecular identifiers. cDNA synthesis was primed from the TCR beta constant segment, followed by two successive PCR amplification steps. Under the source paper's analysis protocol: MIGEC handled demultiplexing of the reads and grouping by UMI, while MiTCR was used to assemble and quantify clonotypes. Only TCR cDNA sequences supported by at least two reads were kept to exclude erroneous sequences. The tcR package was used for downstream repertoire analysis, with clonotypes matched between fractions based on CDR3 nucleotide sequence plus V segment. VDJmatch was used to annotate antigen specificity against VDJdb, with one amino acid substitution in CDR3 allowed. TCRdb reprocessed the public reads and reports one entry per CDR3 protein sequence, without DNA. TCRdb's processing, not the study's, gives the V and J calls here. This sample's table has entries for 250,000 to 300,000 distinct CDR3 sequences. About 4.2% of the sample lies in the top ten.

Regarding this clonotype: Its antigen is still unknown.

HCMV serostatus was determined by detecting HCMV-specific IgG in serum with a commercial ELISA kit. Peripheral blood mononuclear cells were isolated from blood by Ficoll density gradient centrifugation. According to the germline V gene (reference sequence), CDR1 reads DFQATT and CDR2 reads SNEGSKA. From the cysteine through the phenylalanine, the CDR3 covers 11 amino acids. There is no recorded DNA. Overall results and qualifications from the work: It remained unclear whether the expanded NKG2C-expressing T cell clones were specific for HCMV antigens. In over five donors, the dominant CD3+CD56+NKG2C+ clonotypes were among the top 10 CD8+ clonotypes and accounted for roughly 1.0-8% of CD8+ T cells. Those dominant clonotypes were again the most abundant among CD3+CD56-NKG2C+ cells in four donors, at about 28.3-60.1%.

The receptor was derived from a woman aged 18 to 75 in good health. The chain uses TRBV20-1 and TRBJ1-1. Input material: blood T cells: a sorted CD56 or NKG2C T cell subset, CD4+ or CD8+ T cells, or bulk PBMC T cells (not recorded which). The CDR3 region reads CSASIGAEAFF.